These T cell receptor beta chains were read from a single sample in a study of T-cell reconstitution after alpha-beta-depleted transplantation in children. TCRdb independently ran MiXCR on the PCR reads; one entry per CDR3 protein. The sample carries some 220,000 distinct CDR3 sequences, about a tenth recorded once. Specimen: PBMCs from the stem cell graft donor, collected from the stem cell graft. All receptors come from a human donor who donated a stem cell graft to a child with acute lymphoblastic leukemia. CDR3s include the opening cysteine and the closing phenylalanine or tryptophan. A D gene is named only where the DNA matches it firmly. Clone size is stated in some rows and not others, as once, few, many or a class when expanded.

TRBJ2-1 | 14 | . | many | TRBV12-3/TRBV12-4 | CASSPFLGGDEQFF | TGTGCCAGCAGCCCTTTTCTTGGGGGCGATGAGCAGTTCTTC
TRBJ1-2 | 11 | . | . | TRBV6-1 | CASSEQGGYTF | TGTGCCAGCAGTGAACAGGGTGGCTACACCTTC
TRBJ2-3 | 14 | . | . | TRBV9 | CASSVALVTDTQYF | TGTGCCAGCAGCGTAGCCCTAGTCACAGATACGCAGTATTTT
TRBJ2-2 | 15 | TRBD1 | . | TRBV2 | CASSEDRAGTGELFF | TGTGCCAGCAGTGAGGACAGGGCGGGCACCGGGGAGCTGTTTTTT
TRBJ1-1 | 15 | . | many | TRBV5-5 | CASSLVVGVGTEAFF | TGTGCCAGCAGCTTGGTTGTGGGGGTAGGAACTGAAGCTTTCTTT
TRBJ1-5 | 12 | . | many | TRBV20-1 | CSARDGKQPQHF | TGCAGTGCTAGAGATGGAAAACAGCCCCAGCATTTT
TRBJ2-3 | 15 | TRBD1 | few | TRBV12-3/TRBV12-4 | CASSYGTGRTDTQYF | TGTGCCAGCAGCTACGGGACAGGGCGAACAGATACGCAGTATTTT
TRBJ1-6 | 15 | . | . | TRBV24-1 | CATSDLGRNNSPLHF | TGTGCCACCAGTGACCTCGGACGGAATAATTCACCCCTCCACTTT
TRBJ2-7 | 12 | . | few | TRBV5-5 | CASTAQTYEQYF | TGTGCCAGCACCGCCCAGACCTACGAGCAGTACTTC
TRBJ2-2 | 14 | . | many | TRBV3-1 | CASSQGTVPGELFF | TGTGCCAGCAGCCAAGGGACAGTCCCCGGGGAGCTGTTTTTT
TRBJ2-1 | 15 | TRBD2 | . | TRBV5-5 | CASRLAGGKRNEQFF | TGTGCCAGCAGGCTAGCGGGGGGGAAGAGGAATGAGCAGTTCTTC
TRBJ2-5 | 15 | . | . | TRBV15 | CATSRDLHRQETQYF | TGTGCCACCAGCAGAGATTTGCACAGGCAAGAGACCCAGTACTTC
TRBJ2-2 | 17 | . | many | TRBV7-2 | CASSLAGRGPNTGELFF | TGTGCCAGCAGCTTAGCGGGCAGGGGTCCTAACACCGGGGAGCTGTTTTTT
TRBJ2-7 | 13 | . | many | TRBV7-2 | CASSLDSSYEQYF | TGTGCCAGCAGTTTAGACAGTTCCTACGAGCAGTACTTC
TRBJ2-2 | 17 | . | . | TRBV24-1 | CATSDFADSLITGELFF | TGTGCCACCAGTGATTTCGCGGACAGCCTAATCACCGGGGAGCTGTTTTTT
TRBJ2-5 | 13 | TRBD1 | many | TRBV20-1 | CSAADRAQETQYF | TGCAGTGCTGCCGACAGGGCCCAAGAGACCCAGTACTTC
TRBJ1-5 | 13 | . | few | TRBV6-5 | CASSYRSNQPQHF | TGTGCCAGCAGTTACAGGAGCAATCAGCCCCAGCATTTT
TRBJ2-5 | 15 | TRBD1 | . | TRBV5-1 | CASSPWDRGEETQYF | TGCGCCAGCAGCCCCTGGGACAGGGGGGAGGAGACCCAGTACTTC
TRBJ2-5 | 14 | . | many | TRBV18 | CASSRGTKQETQYF | TGTGCCAGCTCACGTGGGACAAAGCAAGAGACCCAGTACTTC
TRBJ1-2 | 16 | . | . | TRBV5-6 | CASSLRTVSVDYGYTF | TGTGCCAGCAGCTTACGGACGGTCTCGGTGGACTATGGCTACACCTTC
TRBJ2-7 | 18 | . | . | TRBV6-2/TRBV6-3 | CASSYFLLQRVYSYEQYF | TGTGCCAGCAGTTACTTCCTCCTCCAGCGAGTTTATTCCTACGAGCAGTACTTC
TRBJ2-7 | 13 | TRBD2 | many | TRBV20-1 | CSAEAGAFLEQYF | TGCAGTGCTGAAGCGGGGGCCTTTTTAGAGCAGTACTTC
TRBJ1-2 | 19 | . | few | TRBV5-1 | CASSSQWRGPAFRDYGYTF | TGCGCCAGCAGCTCACAGTGGAGGGGCCCCGCTTTCCGGGACTATGGCTACACCTTC
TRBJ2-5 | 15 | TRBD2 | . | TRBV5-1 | CASSPLAGTQETQYF | TGCGCCAGCAGCCCGCTAGCGGGGACCCAAGAGACCCAGTACTTC
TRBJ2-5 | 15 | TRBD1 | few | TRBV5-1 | CASSFRGLFGETQYF | TGCGCCAGCAGCTTCAGGGGGCTTTTCGGAGAGACCCAGTACTTC
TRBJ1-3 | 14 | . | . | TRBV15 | CATSREQGGDTIYF | TGTGCCACCAGCAGAGAACAGGGTGGAGACACCATATATTTT
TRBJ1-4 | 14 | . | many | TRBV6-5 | CASSRPGLNEKLFF | TGTGCCAGCAGTCGTCCAGGTCTTAATGAAAAACTGTTTTTT
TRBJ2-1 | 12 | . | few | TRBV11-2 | CASSLGTGPTPF | TGTGCCAGCAGCTTAGGAACAGGCCCTACCCCTTTC
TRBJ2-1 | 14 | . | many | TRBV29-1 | CSFIPGFSYNEQFF | TGCAGCTTCATCCCCGGATTCTCCTACAATGAGCAGTTCTTC
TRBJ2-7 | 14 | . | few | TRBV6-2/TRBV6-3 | CASSYTAISYEQYF | TGTGCCAGCAGTTACACGGCTATTTCCTACGAGCAGTACTTC
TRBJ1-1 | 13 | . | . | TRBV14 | CASSRGRVTEAFF | TGTGCCAGCAGCCGGGGGCGCGTCACTGAAGCTTTCTTT
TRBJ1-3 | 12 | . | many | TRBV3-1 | CASSLSGNTIYF | TGTGCCAGCAGCCTGTCTGGAAACACCATATATTTT
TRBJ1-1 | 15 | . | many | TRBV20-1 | CSARGLEGRVTEAFF | TGCAGTGCTAGAGGCTTAGAGGGCAGAGTCACTGAAGCTTTCTTT
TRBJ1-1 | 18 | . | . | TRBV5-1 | CASSFLGDVGRLNTEAFF | TGCGCCAGCAGCTTTTTGGGGGATGTAGGACGATTGAACACTGAAGCTTTCTTT
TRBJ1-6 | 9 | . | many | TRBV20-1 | CSARLPLHF | TGCAGTGCTAGGCTTCCCCTCCACTTT
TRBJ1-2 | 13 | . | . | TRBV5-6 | CASSLARDYGYTF | TGTGCCAGCAGCTTGGCCCGGGACTATGGCTACACCTTC
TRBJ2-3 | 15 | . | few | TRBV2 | CASSGQGSSTDTQYF | TGTGCCAGCAGTGGTCAGGGGTCTAGCACAGATACGCAGTATTTT
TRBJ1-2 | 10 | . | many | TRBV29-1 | CSVAQEGYTF | TGCAGCGTTGCCCAGGAAGGCTACACCTTC
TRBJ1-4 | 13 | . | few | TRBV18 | CASSTEVKEKLFF | TGTGCCAGCTCGACAGAGGTGAAGGAAAAACTGTTTTTT
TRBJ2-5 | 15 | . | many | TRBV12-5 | CASGLVHSRAETQYF | TGTGCTAGTGGTTTGGTACACAGTCGGGCGGAGACCCAGTACTTC
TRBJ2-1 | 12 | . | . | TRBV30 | CAGTEGRDEQFF | TGTGCCGGTACCGAAGGGAGAGATGAGCAGTTCTTC
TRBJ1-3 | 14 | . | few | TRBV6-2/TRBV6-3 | CASRLPGSGNTIYF | TGTGCCAGCAGATTACCGGGCTCTGGAAACACCATATATTTT
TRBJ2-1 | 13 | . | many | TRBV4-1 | CASSQAMYNEQFF | TGCGCCAGCAGCCAAGCCATGTACAATGAGCAGTTCTTC
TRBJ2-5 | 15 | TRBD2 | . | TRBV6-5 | CASSYGRGDVETQYF | TGTGCCAGCAGTTACGGGCGGGGGGACGTAGAGACCCAGTACTTC